This T cell receptor (beta chain) emerged from a study of blood T cell repertoires in COVID-19. Study as a whole: The United States, Italy and Spain were the sources of the acute and convalescent COVID-19 samples. The cDNA or gDNA used as material had been derived from T cells, B-cell-depleted T cells, or PBMCs.

Authors' methods: Estimation of nucleated cell counts was performed using reference gene primer amplification. Data came from immunoSEQ multiplex PCR; TCRdb stores just in-frame clones and leaves some out. The V and J calls and clone size were taken over from that table, and D and trimming were inferred from the DNA. Of approximately 240,000 clones listed, about 82% are singletons. This receptor was identified in a woman aged 55-75 years with active or convalescent COVID-19. Sequenced material: peripheral blood.

The CDR3 loop is CASRLAGGSWGDEQFF. DNA of the CDR3: TGTGCCAGCAGACTGGCCGGCGGGTCGTGGGGTGATGAGCAGTTCTTC. This chain links TRBV7-9 with TRBJ2-1; perhaps TRBD2 as D (5 bases). The CDR3 contains 16 residues. The ends were cut back, 6 bases at V and 8 bases at J, with 23 bases in the middle. From germline, CDR1 is SEHNR and CDR2 FQNEAQ (reference sequence).